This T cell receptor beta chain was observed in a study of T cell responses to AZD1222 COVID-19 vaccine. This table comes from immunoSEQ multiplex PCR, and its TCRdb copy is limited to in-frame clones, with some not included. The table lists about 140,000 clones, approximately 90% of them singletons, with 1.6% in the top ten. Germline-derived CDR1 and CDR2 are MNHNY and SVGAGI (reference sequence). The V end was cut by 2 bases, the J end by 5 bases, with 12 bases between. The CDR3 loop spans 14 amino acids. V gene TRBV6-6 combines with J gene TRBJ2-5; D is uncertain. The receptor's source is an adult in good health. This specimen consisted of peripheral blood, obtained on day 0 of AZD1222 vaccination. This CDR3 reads CASSYARSGETQYF. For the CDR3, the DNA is TGTGCCAGCAGTTACGCCCGGTCCGGCGAGACCCAGTACTTC.